The present entry profiles one T cell receptor beta chain with its context. Its antigen is undetermined. Germline CDR1 SGHAT, CDR2 FQNNGV. The CDR3 is 19 residues long. The V segment lost 5 bases and the J segment 5 bases; nucleotides outside the gene matches: 22. The data belong to a study of shared clonotypes between healthy human individuals. Study context: Donors consisted of two women and a few men between 18 and 49. Study-level points and caveats: The diversity represented, both genetic and in exposure history, was limited by few donors. Generally, estimated richness proved larger in naive subsets than it did in memory subsets. Generation of non-shared clonotypes was less probable than generation of clonotypes shared by all four donors.

The data were produced by immunoSEQ multiplex PCR, yet TCRdb's version contains in-frame clones alone and is incomplete. The sample lists roughly 2.1 million clones; under 95% were seen once. It was CD45RO-negative cells, positively selected for CCR7, that made up naive CD8 cells, with terminally differentiated effector memory CD45RA+ cells excluded. The sequencing sample was made of naive CD8+ T cells from PBMCs. The TCR originated in a man aged 18-30 years in good health. Some clones in this sample may be carry-over from other donors' samples. The V gene is TRBV11-2, the J gene TRBJ2-5; TRBD2 aligns across 8 bases. CDR3 amino acids: CASSLQPSTGSGSWETQYF. CDR3 sequence (DNA): TGTGCCAGCAGCCTCCAGCCCTCCACGGGGAGCGGGAGTTGGGAGACCCAGTACTTC. The entire variable domain, with the rest obtained from reference TRBV11-2 and TRBJ2-5, is as follows: EAGVAQSPRYKIIEKRQSVAFWCNPISGHATLYWYQQILGQGPKLLIQFQNNGVVDDSQLPKDRFSAERLKGVDSTLKIQPAKLEDSAVYLCASSLQPSTGSGSWETQYFGPGTRLLVL.